The clone carrying this T cell receptor beta chain came up many times. The TCR beta CDR3 regions underwent amplification using RNA transcripts as the source. The TCR CDR3 was amplified in a first-round RT-PCR using the HTBI primer set. TCRdb re-analysed the multiplex PCR reads in MiXCR, keeping a single row per CDR3 protein. Here the sample spans around 400,000 distinct CDR3 sequences, 12% to 15% being singletons. The CDR3 length is 13 residues. Germline-derived CDR1 and CDR2 are KGHSH and LQKENI. V lost 4 bases, J lost 3 bases, and 9 bases lay in between. The entry originates in a study of T cells in Graves' hyperthyroidism and ophthalmopathy.

Sequencing used blood. The chain carries TRBV18 and TRBJ1-1; D is unclear. The origin of this receptor is a woman aged 55-75 years with Graves' ophthalmopathy. The chain's CDR3 is CASSQNGDTEAFF. The DNA for the CDR3 is TGTGCCAGCTCACAGAACGGAGACACTGAAGCTTTCTTT.